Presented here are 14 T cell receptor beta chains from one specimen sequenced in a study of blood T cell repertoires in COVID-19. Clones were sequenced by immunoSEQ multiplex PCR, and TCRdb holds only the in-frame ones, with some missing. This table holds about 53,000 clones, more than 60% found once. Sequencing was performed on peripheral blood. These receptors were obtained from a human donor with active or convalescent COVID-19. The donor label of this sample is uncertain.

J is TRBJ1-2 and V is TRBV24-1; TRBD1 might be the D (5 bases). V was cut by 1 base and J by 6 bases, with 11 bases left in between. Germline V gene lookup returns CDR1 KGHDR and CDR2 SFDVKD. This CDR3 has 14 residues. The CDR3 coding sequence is TGTGCCACCAGTGATTTAGAAGGGGCTCATGGCTACACCTTC. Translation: CATSDLEGAHGYTF.

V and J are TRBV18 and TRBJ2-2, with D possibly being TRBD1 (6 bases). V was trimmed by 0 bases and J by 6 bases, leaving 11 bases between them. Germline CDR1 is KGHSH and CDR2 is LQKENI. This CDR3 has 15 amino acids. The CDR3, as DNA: TGTGCCAGCTCACCACCTCCGACAGGCTCCGGGGAGCTGTTTTTT. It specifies CASSPPPTGSGELFF.

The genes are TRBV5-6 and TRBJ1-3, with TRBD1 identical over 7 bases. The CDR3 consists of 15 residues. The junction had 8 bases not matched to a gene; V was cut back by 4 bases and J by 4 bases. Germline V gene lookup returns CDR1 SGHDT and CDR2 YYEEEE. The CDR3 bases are TGTGCCAGCAGCCGACAGGGTTTTGGCGGAAACACCATATATTTT. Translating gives CASSRQGFGGNTIYF. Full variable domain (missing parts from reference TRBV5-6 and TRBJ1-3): DAGVTQSPTHLIKTRGQQVTLRCSPKSGHDTVSWYQQALGQGPQFIFQYYEEEERQRGNFPDRFSGHQFPNYSSELNVNALLLGDSALYLCASSRQGFGGNTIYFGEGSWLTVV.

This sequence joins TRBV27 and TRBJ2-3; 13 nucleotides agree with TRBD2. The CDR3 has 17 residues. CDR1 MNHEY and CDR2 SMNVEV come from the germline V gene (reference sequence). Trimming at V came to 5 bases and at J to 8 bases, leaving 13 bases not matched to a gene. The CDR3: CASSAGTSGTEVGTQYF. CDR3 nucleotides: TGTGCCAGCAGTGCCGGGACTAGCGGGACTGAAGTGGGTACGCAGTATTTT.

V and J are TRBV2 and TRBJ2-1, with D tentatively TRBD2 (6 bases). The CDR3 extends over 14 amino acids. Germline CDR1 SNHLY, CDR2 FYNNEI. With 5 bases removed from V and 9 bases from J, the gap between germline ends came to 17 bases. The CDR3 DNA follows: TGTGCCAGCAGTCTAGCGCCCCTCGGTGGTGAGCAGTTCTTC. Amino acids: CASSLAPLGGEQFF.

The CDR3 coding sequence is TGTGCCAGCAGCGTAGATTCGGGACAGGGGACCTACGAGCAGTACTTC. This gives the protein CASSVDSGQGTYEQYF. J is TRBJ2-7 and V is TRBV9; 10 positions match TRBD1. V lost 0 bases to trimming and J lost 2 bases; unmatched junction nucleotides: 5. The CDR3 loop spans 16 amino acids. The germline V gene encodes CDR1 SGDLS and CDR2 YYNGEE.

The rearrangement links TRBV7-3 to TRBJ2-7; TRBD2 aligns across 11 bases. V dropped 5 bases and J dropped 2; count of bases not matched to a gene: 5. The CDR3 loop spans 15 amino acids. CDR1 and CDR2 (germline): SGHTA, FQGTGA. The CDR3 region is CASSTSGSPPYEQYF. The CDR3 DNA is TGTGCCAGCAGCACTAGCGGGAGCCCCCCCTACGAGCAGTACTTC.

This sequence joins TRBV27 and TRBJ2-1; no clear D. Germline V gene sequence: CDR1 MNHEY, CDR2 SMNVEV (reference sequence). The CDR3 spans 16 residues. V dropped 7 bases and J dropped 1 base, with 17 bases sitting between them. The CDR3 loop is CASTSGGLRSYNEQFF. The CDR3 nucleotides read TGTGCCAGCACCTCCGGCGGTTTGAGGTCCTACAATGAGCAGTTCTTC.

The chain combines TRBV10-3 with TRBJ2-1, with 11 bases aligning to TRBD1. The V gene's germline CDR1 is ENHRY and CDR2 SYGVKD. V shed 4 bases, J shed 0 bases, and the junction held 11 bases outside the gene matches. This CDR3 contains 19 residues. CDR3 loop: CAISAIGQGARNSYNEQFF. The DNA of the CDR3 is TGTGCCATCAGTGCAATCGGACAGGGGGCCCGAAACTCCTACAATGAGCAGTTCTTC.

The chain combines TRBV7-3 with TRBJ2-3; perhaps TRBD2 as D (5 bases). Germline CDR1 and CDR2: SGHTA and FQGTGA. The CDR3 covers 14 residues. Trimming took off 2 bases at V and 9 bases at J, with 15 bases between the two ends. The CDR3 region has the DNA TGTGCCAGCAGCTTAGACCCCGCTAGCCGGACGCAGTATTTT. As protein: CASSLDPASRTQYF.

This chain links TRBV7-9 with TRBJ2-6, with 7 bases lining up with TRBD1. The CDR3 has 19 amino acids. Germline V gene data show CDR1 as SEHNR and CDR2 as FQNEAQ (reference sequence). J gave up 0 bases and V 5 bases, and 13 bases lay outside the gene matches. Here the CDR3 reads CASSSRILQGISGANVLTF. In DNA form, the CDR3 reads TGTGCCAGCAGCAGTAGGATTTTACAGGGGATCTCTGGGGCCAACGTCCTGACTTTC.

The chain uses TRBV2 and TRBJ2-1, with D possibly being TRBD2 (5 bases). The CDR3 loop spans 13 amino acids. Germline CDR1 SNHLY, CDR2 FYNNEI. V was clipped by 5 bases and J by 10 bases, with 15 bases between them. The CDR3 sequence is CASSRLGAGEQFF. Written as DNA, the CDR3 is TGTGCCAGCAGTAGGCTAGGTGCGGGCGAGCAGTTCTTC. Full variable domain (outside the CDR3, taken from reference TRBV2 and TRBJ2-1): EPEVTQTPSHQVTQMGQEVILRCVPISNHLYFYWYRQILGQKVEFLVSFYNNEISEKSEIFDDQFSVERPDGSNFTLKIRSTKLEDSAMYFCASSRLGAGEQFFGPGTRLTVL.

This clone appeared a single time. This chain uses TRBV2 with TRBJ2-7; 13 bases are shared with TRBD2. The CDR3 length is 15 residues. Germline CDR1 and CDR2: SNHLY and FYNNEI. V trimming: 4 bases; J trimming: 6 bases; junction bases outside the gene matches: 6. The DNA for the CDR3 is TGTGCCAGCAGTGGATCACTAGCGGGAGGGGGCGAGCAGTACTTC. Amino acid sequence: CASSGSLAGGGEQYF.

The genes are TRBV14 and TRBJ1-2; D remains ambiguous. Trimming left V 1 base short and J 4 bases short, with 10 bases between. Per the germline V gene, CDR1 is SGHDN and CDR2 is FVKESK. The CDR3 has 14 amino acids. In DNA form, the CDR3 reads TGTGCCAGCAGCCAAGTCAGTAGCGGCTATGGCTACACCTTC. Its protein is CASSQVSSGYGYTF. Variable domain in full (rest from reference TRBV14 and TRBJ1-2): EAGVTQFPSHSVIEKGQTVTLRCDPISGHDNLYWYRRVMGKEIKFLLHFVKESKQDESGMPNNRFLAERTGGTYSTLKVQPAELEDSGVYFCASSQVSSGYGYTFGSGTRLTVV.